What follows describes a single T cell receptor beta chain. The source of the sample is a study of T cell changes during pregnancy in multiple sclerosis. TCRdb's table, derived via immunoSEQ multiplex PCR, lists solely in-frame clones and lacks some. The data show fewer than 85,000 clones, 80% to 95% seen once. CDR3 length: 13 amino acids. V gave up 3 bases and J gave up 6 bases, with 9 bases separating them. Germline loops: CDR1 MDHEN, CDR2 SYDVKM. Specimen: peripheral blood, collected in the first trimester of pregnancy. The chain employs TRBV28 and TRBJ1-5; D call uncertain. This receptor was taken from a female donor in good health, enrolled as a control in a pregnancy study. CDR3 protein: CASSFVEVQPQHF. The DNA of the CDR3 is TGTGCCAGCAGTTTTGTCGAGGTTCAGCCCCAGCATTTT.